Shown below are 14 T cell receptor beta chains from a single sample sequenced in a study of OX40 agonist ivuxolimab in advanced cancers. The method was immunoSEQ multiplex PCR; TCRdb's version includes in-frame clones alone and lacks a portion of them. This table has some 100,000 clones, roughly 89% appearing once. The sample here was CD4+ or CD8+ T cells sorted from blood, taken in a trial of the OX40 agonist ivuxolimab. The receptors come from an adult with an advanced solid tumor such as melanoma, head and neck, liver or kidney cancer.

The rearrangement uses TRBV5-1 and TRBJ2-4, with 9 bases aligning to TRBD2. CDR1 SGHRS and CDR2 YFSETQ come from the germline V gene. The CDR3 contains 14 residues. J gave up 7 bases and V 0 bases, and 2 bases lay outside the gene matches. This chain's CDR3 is CASSLGTSGNIQYF. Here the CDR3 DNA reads TGCGCCAGCAGCTTGGGAACTAGCGGGAACATTCAGTACTTC.

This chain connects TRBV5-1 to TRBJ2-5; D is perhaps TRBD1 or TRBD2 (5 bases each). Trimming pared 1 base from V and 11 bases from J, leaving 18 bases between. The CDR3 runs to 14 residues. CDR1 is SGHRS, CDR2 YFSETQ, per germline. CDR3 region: CASSLRDPRGEQYF. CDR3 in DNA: TGCGCCAGCAGCTTGAGGGACCCTCGGGGAGAGCAGTACTTC.

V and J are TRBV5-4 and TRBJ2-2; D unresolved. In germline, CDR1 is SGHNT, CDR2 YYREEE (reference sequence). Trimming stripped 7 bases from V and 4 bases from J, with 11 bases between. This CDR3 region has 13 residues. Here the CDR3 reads CASARPVTGELFF. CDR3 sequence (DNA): TGTGCCAGCGCTCGGCCAGTCACCGGGGAGCTGTTTTTT.

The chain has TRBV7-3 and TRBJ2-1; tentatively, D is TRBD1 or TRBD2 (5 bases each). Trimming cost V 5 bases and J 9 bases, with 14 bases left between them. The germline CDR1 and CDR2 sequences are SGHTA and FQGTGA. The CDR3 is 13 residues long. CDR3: CASSPPGTTEQFF. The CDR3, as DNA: TGTGCCAGCAGCCCCCCCGGGACCACTGAGCAGTTCTTC.

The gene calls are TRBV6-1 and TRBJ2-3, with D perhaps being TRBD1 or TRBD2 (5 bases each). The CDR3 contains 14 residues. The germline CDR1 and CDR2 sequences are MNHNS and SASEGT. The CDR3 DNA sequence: TGTGCTACCGAAAGGGACCCTAGCACAGATACGCAGTATTTT. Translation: CATERDPSTDTQYF.

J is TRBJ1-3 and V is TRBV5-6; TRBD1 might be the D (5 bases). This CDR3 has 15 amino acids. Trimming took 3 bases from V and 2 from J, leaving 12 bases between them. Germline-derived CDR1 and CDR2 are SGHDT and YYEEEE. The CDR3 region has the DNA TGTGCCAGCAGCTGGGGGGAGGGCGCTGGAAACACCATATATTTT. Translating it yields CASSWGEGAGNTIYF.

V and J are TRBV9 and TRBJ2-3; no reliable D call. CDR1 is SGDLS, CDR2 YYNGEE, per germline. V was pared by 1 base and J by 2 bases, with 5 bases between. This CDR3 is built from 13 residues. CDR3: CASSVTSTDTQYF. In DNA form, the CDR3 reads TGTGCCAGCAGCGTAACCTCCACAGATACGCAGTATTTT.

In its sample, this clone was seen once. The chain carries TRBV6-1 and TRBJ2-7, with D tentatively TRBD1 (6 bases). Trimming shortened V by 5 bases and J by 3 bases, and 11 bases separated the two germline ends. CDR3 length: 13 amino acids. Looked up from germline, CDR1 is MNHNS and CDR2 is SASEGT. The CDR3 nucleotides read TGTGCCAGCAGTTGGGACACGAACTACGAGCAGTACTTC. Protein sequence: CASSWDTNYEQYF.

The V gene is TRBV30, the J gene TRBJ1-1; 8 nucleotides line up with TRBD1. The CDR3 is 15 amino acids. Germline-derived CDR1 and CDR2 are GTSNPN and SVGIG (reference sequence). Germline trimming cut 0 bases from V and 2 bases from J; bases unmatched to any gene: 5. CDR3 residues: CAWSVRTGTNTEAFF. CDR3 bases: TGTGCCTGGAGTGTACGGACAGGGACAAACACTGAAGCTTTCTTT.

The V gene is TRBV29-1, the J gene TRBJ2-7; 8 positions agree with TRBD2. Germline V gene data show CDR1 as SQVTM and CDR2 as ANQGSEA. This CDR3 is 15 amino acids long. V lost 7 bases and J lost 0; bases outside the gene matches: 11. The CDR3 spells CSAEGAGGSSYEQYF. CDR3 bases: TGCAGCGCCGAAGGGGCGGGGGGCAGCTCCTACGAGCAGTACTTC.

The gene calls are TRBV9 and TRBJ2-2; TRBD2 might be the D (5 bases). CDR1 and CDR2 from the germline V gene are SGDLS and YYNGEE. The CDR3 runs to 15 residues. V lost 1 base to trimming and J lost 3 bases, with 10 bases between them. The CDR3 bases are TGTGCCAGCAGCGTAAACGGGGATTACACCGGGGAGCTGTTTTTT. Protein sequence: CASSVNGDYTGELFF. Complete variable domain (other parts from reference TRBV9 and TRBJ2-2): DSGVTQTPKHLITATGQRVTLRCSPRSGDLSVYWYQQSLDQGLQFLIQYYNGEERAKGNILERFSAQQFPDLHSELNLSSLELGDSALYFCASSVNGDYTGELFFGEGSRLTVL.

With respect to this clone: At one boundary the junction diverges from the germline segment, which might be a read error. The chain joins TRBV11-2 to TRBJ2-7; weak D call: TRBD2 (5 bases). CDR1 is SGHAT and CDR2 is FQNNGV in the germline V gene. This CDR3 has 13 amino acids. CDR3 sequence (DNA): TGTGCCAGCAGCTTAGCGGGGATGGTCGAGCGGTACTTC. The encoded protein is CASSLAGMVERYF.

The CDR3 loop reads CASSGFQSGEQNIQYF. The CDR3, as DNA: TGTGCCAGCAGTGGATTCCAAAGCGGGGAGCAAAACATTCAGTACTTC. The rearrangement uses TRBV6-1 and TRBJ2-4, with TRBD2 matching over 7 bases. This CDR3 has 16 amino acids. The germline gives CDR1 MNHNS, CDR2 SASEGT. V trimming: 4 bases; J trimming: 5 bases; junction bases outside the gene matches: 11.

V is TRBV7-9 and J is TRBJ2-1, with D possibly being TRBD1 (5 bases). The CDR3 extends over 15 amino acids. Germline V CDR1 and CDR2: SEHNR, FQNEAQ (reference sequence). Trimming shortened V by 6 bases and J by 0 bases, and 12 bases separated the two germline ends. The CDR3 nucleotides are TGTGCCAGCAGTTACGACAGAATCTCCTACAATGAGCAGTTCTTC. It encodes CASSYDRISYNEQFF.